This T cell receptor (beta chain) was recovered during a study of OX40 agonist ivuxolimab in advanced cancers. Study-wide context: The patients' treatment was ivuxolimab, an agonistic anti-OX40 (CD134) antibody. Those treated in dose escalation had hepatocellular carcinoma, melanoma, renal cell cancer or head and neck cancer. Mean age approximately 59 years, range about 23 to 79; nearly 85% male.

About this clone itself: The target antigen is unknown.

Notes on the study in general: Some patients without response likewise showed low normalized clonal expansion.

Sequencing used immunoSEQ multiplex PCR; TCRdb keeps in-frame clones, though not all of them. The sample carries about 50,000 clones, roughly 89% recorded once. The sample in question was CD4+ or CD8+ T cells sorted from blood, obtained in a trial of the OX40 agonist ivuxolimab. The clonotype was recovered from an adult with an advanced solid tumor such as melanoma, head and neck, liver or kidney cancer.

Written as DNA, the CDR3 is TGCAGCGTTACCCTAGCGGGGTACGAGCAGTACTTC. This sequence encodes CSVTLAGYEQYF. This chain uses TRBV29-1 with TRBJ2-7; TRBD2 agrees at 9 bases. The ends lost 5 bases at V and 4 bases at J; junction bases unmatched: 3. Germline V CDR1 and CDR2: SQVTM, ANQGSEA. The CDR3 is made up of 12 amino acids.